A selection of T cell receptor beta chains follows, all from one sample in a study of T-cell reconstitution after alpha-beta-depleted transplantation in children. TCRdb re-called the PCR reads with MiXCR, one entry per CDR3 protein. Of around 450,000 distinct CDR3 sequences listed, about 17% were seen once; the top ten hold 25% to 35%. Sample: PBMCs, mostly from graft donor cells, taken 360 days after TCRalphabeta/CD19-depleted stem cell transplant. The receptors were sampled from a boy under two years old who had a stem cell transplant for Wiskott-Aldrich syndrome, so the T cells may come from the graft donor. CDR3s include the opening cysteine and the closing phenylalanine or tryptophan. The D gene is left open where the match is weak. For some rows the clone size is stated as once, few or many, or as a class when expanded; others skip it.

>TRBJ1-2|18|TRBV12-3/TRBV12-4|.|.
CASSFLPGGTASNYGYTF
TGTGCCAGCAGTTTTCTGCCAGGAGGGACGGCATCTAACTATGGCTACACCTTC
>TRBJ1-1|12|TRBV25-1|.|few
CASSDRYKEAFF
TGTGCCAGCAGTGATAGGTATAAGGAAGCTTTCTTT
>TRBJ2-3|13|TRBV7-2|.|few
CASSLARESTQYF
TGTGCCAGCAGCTTAGCCCGGGAAAGTACGCAGTATTTT
>TRBJ2-1|15|TRBV5-1|.|few
CASSLDQSIYNEQFF
TGCGCCAGCAGCTTGGATCAGTCAATTTACAATGAGCAGTTCTTC
>TRBJ2-6|15|TRBV19|.|few
CASSNRVSGANVLTF
TGTGCCAGTAGCAACAGGGTTAGTGGGGCCAACGTCCTGACTTTC
>TRBJ2-1|15|TRBV20-1|.|many
CSARYPIAGRDEQFF
TGCAGTGCTAGATACCCCATAGCAGGGAGAGATGAGCAGTTCTTC
>TRBJ2-3|14|TRBV11-2|TRBD2|.
CASSLRLAGGVQYF
TGTGCCAGCAGCCTTCGACTAGCGGGAGGGGTGCAGTATTTT
>TRBJ2-5|12|TRBV5-1|.|.
CASSFQEETQYF
TGCGCCAGCAGCTTCCAGGAAGAGACCCAGTACTTC
>TRBJ2-2|15|TRBV5-1|.|many
CASSLVGADTGELFF
TGCGCCAGCAGCTTGGTTGGGGCTGACACCGGGGAGCTGTTTTTT
>TRBJ2-7|13|TRBV29-1|.|.
CSVLSGTHYEQYF
TGCAGCGTTCTGAGCGGAACCCACTACGAGCAGTACTTC
>TRBJ2-3|21|TRBV11-1|.|.
CASSSYPGERTQGGVTDTQYF
TGTGCCAGCAGCTCCTACCCGGGGGAGCGAACACAAGGCGGGGTAACAGATACGCAGTATTTT
>TRBJ2-3|12|TRBV7-9|.|.
CASSSVTGPQYF
TGTGCCAGCAGCTCAGTCACGGGCCCACAGTATTTT
>TRBJ2-3|15|TRBV7-8|.|few
CASSTGVGPTDTQYF
TGTGCCAGCAGTACAGGAGTCGGACCTACAGATACGCAGTATTTT
>TRBJ2-7|15|TRBV4-1|TRBD1|.
CASSQETGGTYEQYF
TGCGCCAGCAGCCAAGAGACAGGGGGCACCTACGAGCAGTACTTC
>TRBJ2-7|14|TRBV12-3/TRBV12-4|TRBD1|many
CASSSRDRSYEQYF
TGTGCCAGCAGCTCCAGGGACAGGTCCTACGAGCAGTACTTC
>TRBJ2-2|15|TRBV10-3|.|few
CAISPGTTNTGELFF
TGTGCCATCAGCCCCGGGACCACGAACACCGGGGAGCTGTTTTTT
>TRBJ1-6|15|TRBV2|.|.
CASSEARVRDSPLHF
TGTGCCAGCAGTGAAGCGCGGGTTCGTGATTCACCCCTCCACTTT